Each of the 28 T cell receptor beta chains below was sequenced from the same sample in a study of blood T cell repertoires in COVID-19. Clones were read by immunoSEQ multiplex PCR, and TCRdb kept only the in-frame ones, dropping some. Among 450,000 to 500,000 clones, roughly nine tenths were seen once, and the ten largest hold 8% to 9.5%. Specimen: PBMCs or T cells enriched from blood (not recorded which). All receptors derive from a woman aged 55-70 years who had recovered from COVID-19.

This rearrangement joins TRBV5-1 to TRBJ2-3, with 10 bases that match TRBD2. CDR3 length: 14 amino acids. Trimming cost V 4 bases and J 4 bases; bases outside gene matches: 3. The germline CDR1 and CDR2 sequences are SGHRS and YFSETQ. The CDR3 nucleotides read TGCGCCAGCAGCAGCGGGGGGGCGGCAGATACGCAGTATTTT. It codes for CASSSGGAADTQYF.

The chain recombines TRBV29-1 with TRBJ1-1; 7 positions match TRBD1. The CDR3 loop spans 11 amino acids. Germline-derived CDR1 and CDR2 are SQVTM and ANQGSEA. Trimming took 7 bases from V and 4 from J; bases not matched to a gene: 3. CDR3 nucleotide sequence: TGCAGCGCAGGGGGGGGCACTGAAGCTTTCTTT. Protein product: CSAGGGTEAFF.

In its sample, this clone was seen once. The chain combines TRBV28 with TRBJ2-7, with TRBD2 matching 9 bases. Trimming took 6 bases from V and 4 from J; bases not matched to a gene: 16. Germline V lookup: CDR1 MDHEN, CDR2 SYDVKM. There are 17 residues in the CDR3. CDR3 amino acids: CASSPGAGGGARYEQYV. In DNA form, the CDR3 reads TGTGCCAGCAGCCCCGGGGCCGGCGGGGGGGCTAGGTACGAGCAGTACGTC.

The CDR3 DNA follows: TGCGCCAGCAGCCCGCGGGGGAGCCTGAACACCGGGGAGCTGTTTTTT. It yields the protein CASSPRGSLNTGELFF. The V and J genes are TRBV5-1 and TRBJ2-2; TRBD2 aligns across 7 bases. V was clipped by 4 bases and J by 1 base; unmatched bases: 7. The CDR3 spans 16 residues. Germline V gene data show CDR1 as SGHRS and CDR2 as YFSETQ.

The rearrangement links TRBV7-2 to TRBJ1-2; D is ambiguous. The CDR3 has 13 residues. Germline assignment: CDR1 SGHTA and CDR2 FQGNSA. V gave up 3 bases and J gave up 1 base, with 6 bases separating them. CDR3 amino acids: CASSFSGNYGYTF. The CDR3 DNA reads TGTGCCAGCAGCTTCAGCGGTAACTATGGCTACACCTTC.

V is TRBV24-1 and J is TRBJ1-1; D is possibly TRBD1 (5 bases). Germline V CDR1 and CDR2: KGHDR, SFDVKD. The CDR3 is 17 residues long. Trimming cost V 4 bases and J 10 bases, with 27 bases left between them. The CDR3 nucleotides are TGTGCCACCAGTGAAGGTATCAGGGAAGTACTTAATGACGGAGCTTTCTTT. Amino acids: CATSEGIREVLNDGAFF.

The genes are TRBV19 and TRBJ1-5; no reliable D call. The CDR3 sequence is 13 residues long. Trimming took off 3 bases at V and 11 bases at J, with 14 bases between the two ends. Germline V CDR1 and CDR2: LNHDA, SQIVND (reference sequence). The CDR3 sequence: CASSISGPSAQHF. In DNA form, the CDR3 reads TGTGCCAGTAGTATTTCAGGCCCCTCGGCCCAGCATTTT.

The J gene is TRBJ1-6, the V gene TRBV27; D unclear. With 5 bases removed from V and 7 bases from J, the gap between germline ends came to 12 bases. The germline V gene has CDR1 MNHEY and CDR2 SMNVEV (reference sequence). The length of the CDR3 is 14 residues. CDR3 protein: CASSPGGSNSPLHF. CDR3 coding DNA: TGTGCCAGCAGTCCCGGCGGTAGCAATTCACCCCTCCACTTT.

This sequence joins TRBV3-1 (or the pseudogene TRBV3-2) and TRBJ2-1; 9 bases fit TRBD2. J was trimmed by 3 bases and V by 1 base; bases with no gene match: 7. CDR1 LGHDT and CDR2 YNNKEL come from the germline V gene (reference sequence). The CDR3 totals 17 residues. The CDR3 protein is CASSQAGAGGLYNEQFF. DNA of the CDR3: TGTGCCAGCAGCCAAGCTGGAGCGGGGGGCCTCTACAATGAGCAGTTCTTC.

The V and J genes are TRBV5-5 and TRBJ1-6, with D possibly being TRBD1 (5 bases). Trimming took off 4 bases at V and 0 bases at J, with 11 bases between the two ends. Germline assignment: CDR1 SGHKS and CDR2 YYEKEE (reference sequence). The CDR3 extends over 16 amino acids. This chain's CDR3 is CASSLDSPSYNSPLHF. The DNA of the CDR3 is TGTGCCAGCAGCCTCGACAGCCCCTCCTATAATTCACCCCTCCACTTT.

The chain carries TRBV7-2 and TRBJ2-1; 11 nucleotides line up with TRBD2. Germline V gene sequence: CDR1 SGHTA, CDR2 FQGNSA. J lost 3 bases, V lost 5 bases, and 6 bases had no gene match. The CDR3 extends over 16 amino acids. The CDR3 protein is CASSPLLAGVYNEQFF. The CDR3 DNA is TGTGCCAGCAGCCCCTTACTAGCGGGGGTCTACAATGAGCAGTTCTTC.

The V and J genes are TRBV21-1 and TRBJ2-4; the table's D call of TRBD2 was not tested on the DNA. TRBV21-1 is flagged as a pseudogene. CDR3 length: 13 amino acids. CDR3 protein: CASSPTLNNIQYF. For the CDR3, the DNA is TGTGCCAGCAGCCCAACCCTAAACAACATTCAGTACTTC.

The V and J genes are TRBV2 and TRBJ2-3, with D uncertain. Germline V gene data show CDR1 as SNHLY and CDR2 as FYNNEI. V lost 0 bases, J lost 10 bases, and 8 bases lay in between. The CDR3 length is 12 residues. The CDR3 protein is CASSEAVSAQYF. CDR3 coding DNA: TGTGCCAGCAGTGAAGCAGTCAGTGCGCAGTATTTT.

This chain joins TRBV10-3 and TRBJ1-1, with 12 positions matching TRBD1. CDR3 length: 15 residues. Germline CDR1 is ENHRY and CDR2 is SYGVKD. After removal of 7 bases from V and 4 bases from J, the junction contained 7 bases not matched to a gene. The CDR3 region is CAITPGQGARTEAFF. CDR3 DNA sequence: TGTGCCATCACCCCGGGACAGGGGGCGCGCACTGAAGCTTTCTTT.

This clone was detected only a few times. The CDR3: CASSTPEGVGNQPQHF. Written as DNA, the CDR3 is TGTGCCAGTTCGACCCCGGAAGGAGTCGGCAATCAGCCCCAGCATTTT. The chain links TRBV28 to TRBJ1-5; D remains unclear. This CDR3 has 16 amino acids. Trimming took 9 bases from V and 2 from J, leaving 20 bases between them. CDR1 MDHEN and CDR2 SYDVKM come from the germline V gene.

The V gene is TRBV6-6, the J gene TRBJ1-6, with D hard to call. The CDR3 has 17 residues. Germline CDR1 reads MNHNY; CDR2 reads SVGAGI (reference sequence). V lost 5 bases, J lost 0 bases, and 14 bases lay in between. The CDR3 coding sequence is TGTGCCAGCAGTCCCACTGGAGTCAGCTCCTATAATTCACCCCTCCACTTT. Translating gives CASSPTGVSSYNSPLHF.

V gene TRBV9 combines with J gene TRBJ1-2; no clear D. With 0 bases removed from V and 1 base from J, the gap between germline ends came to 7 bases. Germline V gives CDR1 SGDLS, CDR2 YYNGEE. The CDR3 totals 14 residues. The CDR3 loop is CASSVGGGNYGYTF. For the CDR3, the DNA is TGTGCCAGCAGCGTAGGTGGCGGTAACTATGGCTACACCTTC.

The genes are TRBV5-5 and TRBJ2-7; 7 bases are a match to TRBD1. CDR1 is SGHKS, CDR2 YYEKEE, per germline (reference sequence). Trimming at V came to 4 bases and at J to 4 bases, leaving 8 bases not matched to a gene. The CDR3 runs 14 residues. The CDR3 sequence: CASSGPGQKYEQYV. In nucleotides, the CDR3 is TGTGCCAGCAGCGGCCCGGGACAGAAATACGAGCAGTACGTC.

The chain joins TRBV28 to TRBJ1-2; tentative D call: TRBD1 (5 bases). V lost 0 bases and J 2 bases, leaving 10 bases between the germline ends. Germline values: CDR1 MDHEN, CDR2 SYDVKM. The CDR3 covers 15 residues. The CDR3 DNA sequence: TGTGCCAGCAGTTTATGGGGGGGAACCAACTATGGCTACACCTTC. This codes for CASSLWGGTNYGYTF.

This clone was seen a few times. This rearrangement joins TRBV10-3 to TRBJ1-2; D is possibly TRBD1 (6 bases). This CDR3 has 14 residues. Germline CDR1 reads ENHRY; CDR2 reads SYGVKD. Trimming took 0 bases from V and 3 from J, leaving 8 bases between them. This CDR3 reads CAISESPGDYGYTF. CDR3 DNA sequence: TGTGCCATCAGTGAGTCGCCAGGGGACTATGGCTACACCTTC.

The J gene is TRBJ1-2, the V gene TRBV27; 10 nucleotides align to TRBD1. Looked up from germline, CDR1 is MNHEY and CDR2 is SMNVEV (reference sequence). CDR3 size: 15 residues. V shed 5 bases, J shed 5 bases, and the junction held 8 bases outside the gene matches. CDR3 residues: CASSPGTGALYGYTF. CDR3 coding DNA: TGTGCCAGCAGTCCCGGGACAGGGGCTCTTTATGGCTACACCTTC.

This clone was found a few times. The chain carries TRBV11-2 and TRBJ1-3; unclear D gene. The CDR3 extends over 14 amino acids. Germline values: CDR1 SGHAT, CDR2 FQNNGV. The V and J ends lost 2 bases and 3 bases respectively, with 8 bases between them. The CDR3: CASSLPGSGNTIYF. The DNA for the CDR3 is TGTGCCAGCAGCTTACCAGGCAGTGGAAACACCATATATTTT. Filled out from reference TRBV11-2 and TRBJ1-3, the complete variable domain reads EAGVAQSPRYKIIEKRQSVAFWCNPISGHATLYWYQQILGQGPKLLIQFQNNGVVDDSQLPKDRFSAERLKGVDSTLKIQPAKLEDSAVYLCASSLPGSGNTIYFGEGSWLTVV.

This clone appeared a single time. This chain joins TRBV19 and TRBJ2-1; a possible D gene is TRBD2 (7 bases). V lost 7 bases and J 7 bases, leaving 8 bases between the germline ends. CDR1 and CDR2 (germline): LNHDA, SQIVND (reference sequence). The CDR3 runs to 11 residues. CDR3 nucleotide sequence: TGTGCCAGTAAGGGGGGGAATGAGCAGTTCTTC. Its translation: CASKGGNEQFF.

The chain employs TRBV7-8 and TRBJ1-5; perhaps TRBD1 as D (6 bases). This CDR3 has 15 residues. V lost 5 bases, J lost 5 bases, and 16 bases lay in between. Germline CDR1 is SGHVS and CDR2 is FQNEAQ. CDR3 coding DNA: TGTGCCAGCAGCCTGGGGCAGGGGCGGGATCAGCCCCAGCATTTT. The encoded protein is CASSLGQGRDQPQHF.

The chain links TRBV20-1 to TRBJ2-2; 9 bases map to TRBD2. CDR3 size: 15 residues. Trimming took 3 bases from V and 3 from J; bases not matched to a gene: 5. Germline CDR1 and CDR2: DFQATT and SNEGSKA (reference sequence). CDR3 in DNA: TGCAGTGCTAGTTTGGCGGGGGGGGACACCGGGGAGCTGTTTTTT. It yields the protein CSASLAGGDTGELFF.

V gene TRBV27 combines with J gene TRBJ1-2; D uncertain. CDR3 length equals 13 residues. The ends were cut back, 6 bases at V and 0 bases at J, with 8 bases in the middle. Germline CDR1 MNHEY, CDR2 SMNVEV (reference sequence). CDR3 in DNA: TGTGCCAGCAGCCGAGGGCCTAACTATGGCTACACCTTC. It codes for CASSRGPNYGYTF.

The J gene is TRBJ1-4, the V gene TRBV7-9; D might be TRBD1 (5 bases). Looked up from germline, CDR1 is SEHNR and CDR2 is FQNEAQ (reference sequence). This CDR3 spans 13 amino acids. Trimming stripped 1 base from V and 14 bases from J, with 14 bases between. CDR3 bases: TGTGCCAGCAGCTTAGGGGGTAGACAGAATCTGTTTTTT. Translated: CASSLGGRQNLFF.

V gene TRBV5-6 combines with J gene TRBJ1-4; D perhaps matches TRBD1 (5 bases). The length of the CDR3 is 14 residues. V lost 5 bases and J lost 1, with 9 bases in between. Germline V gene lookup returns CDR1 SGHDT and CDR2 YYEEEE. Here the CDR3 DNA reads TGTGCCAGCAGGCGCAGGGAAACTAATGAAAAACTGTTTTTT. Amino acid sequence: CASRRRETNEKLFF.